This paragraph covers one T cell receptor beta chain sequence. Its antigen is still unknown. The assay was immunoSEQ multiplex PCR, and TCRdb's table has in-frame clones only and misses some. In the table there are 140,000 or so clones, around 84% of which are singletons. This sample stems from a study of T cell responses to AZD1222 COVID-19 vaccine. Whole-study findings and limits: Of spike-specific TCRs, nearly half reportedly target regions left unmutated in variants. Baseline seropositives among AZD1222 recipients totaled only 5 to 7. Possibly, clonal diversity was underestimated; donors were largely white British and included more females.

Recipients boosted at about 4 weeks or about 12 weeks are pooled. CDR1 and CDR2 (germline): SGHDT, YYEEEE. With 2 bases clipped from V and 2 bases from J, the junction kept 3 bases outside the gene matches. The CDR3 spans 14 residues. Material: peripheral blood, obtained 28 days after the second AZD1222 dose. The chain has TRBV5-6 and TRBJ2-5; 7 bases are a match to TRBD1. This TCR derives from an adult who received the AZD1222 COVID-19 vaccine. The CDR3 region is CASSFKGQQETQYF. The CDR3 DNA sequence: TGTGCCAGCAGCTTTAAGGGACAGCAAGAGACCCAGTACTTC.